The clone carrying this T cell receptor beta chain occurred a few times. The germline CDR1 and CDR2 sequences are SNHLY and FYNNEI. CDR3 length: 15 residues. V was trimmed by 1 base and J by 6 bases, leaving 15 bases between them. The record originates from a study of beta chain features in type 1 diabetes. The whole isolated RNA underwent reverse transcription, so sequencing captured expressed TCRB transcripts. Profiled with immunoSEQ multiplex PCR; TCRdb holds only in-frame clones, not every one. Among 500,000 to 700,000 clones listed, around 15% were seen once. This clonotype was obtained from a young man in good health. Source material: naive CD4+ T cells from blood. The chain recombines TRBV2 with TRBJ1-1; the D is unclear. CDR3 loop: CASSEVGGFDAEAFF. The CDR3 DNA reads TGTGCCAGCAGTGAAGTGGGTGGATTTGATGCTGAAGCTTTCTTT.